This paragraph reports one TCR beta chain. Its target is unknown. V shed 0 bases, J shed 5 bases, and the junction held 7 bases outside the gene matches. The CDR3 extends over 17 amino acids. From germline, CDR1 is SGHNT and CDR2 YENEEA. Both 60 Vbeta primers and 13 Jbeta primers went into the PCR. Source study methods: Later, an analysis found 80 million or so unique TCR beta chains, and about 10 million of these were shared. TCRdb keeps only in-frame clones here, not all; method: immunoSEQ multiplex PCR. That table gives V, J and clone size, and the DNA gave D and trimming. The profile shows 35,000 to 40,000 clones, more than 85% of them singletons. The data stem from a study of cytomegalovirus exposure and HLA in healthy donors. General study findings and limits: The authors confirmed in vitro that a few CMV-associated chains were specific for CMV antigens.

Sequenced input: PBMCs. This TCR was sampled from a woman between 18 and 30 years old in good health and CMV-seronegative. The chain recombines TRBV11-3 with TRBJ2-3; 11 bases agree with TRBD1. CDR3 region: CASSLDRLGTGGDTQYF. The DNA for the CDR3 is TGTGCCAGCAGCTTAGATCGTCTGGGGACAGGGGGAGATACGCAGTATTTT.